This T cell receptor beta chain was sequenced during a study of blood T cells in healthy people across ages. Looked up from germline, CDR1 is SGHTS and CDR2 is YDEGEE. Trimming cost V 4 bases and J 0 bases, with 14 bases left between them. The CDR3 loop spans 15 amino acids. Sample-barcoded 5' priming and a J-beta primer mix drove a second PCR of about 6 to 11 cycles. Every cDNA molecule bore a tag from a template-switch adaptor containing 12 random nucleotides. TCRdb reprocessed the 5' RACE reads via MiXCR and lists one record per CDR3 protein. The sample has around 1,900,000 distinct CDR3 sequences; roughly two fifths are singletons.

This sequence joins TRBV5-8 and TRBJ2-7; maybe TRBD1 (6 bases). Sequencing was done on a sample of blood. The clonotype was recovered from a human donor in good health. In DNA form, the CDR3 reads TGTGCCAGCAGCCTCTACAGGGCTAGCTCCTACGAGCAGTACTTC. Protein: CASSLYRASSYEQYF. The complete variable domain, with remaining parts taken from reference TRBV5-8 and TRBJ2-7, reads EAGVTQSPTHLIKTRGQQATLRCSPISGHTSVYWYQQALGLGLQFLLWYDEGEERNRGNFPPRFSGRQFPNYSSELNVNALELEDSALYLCASSLYRASSYEQYFGPGTRLTVT.